Listed below are T cell receptor beta chains from one sample, sequenced in a study of T cell responses to AZD1222 COVID-19 vaccine. Profiling relied on immunoSEQ multiplex PCR, and the TCRdb table lists in-frame clones only, not all of them. Among more than 150,000 clones, more than 80% were seen once, and the ten largest hold around 6.4%. The sample here was peripheral blood, taken on day 0 of AZD1222 vaccination. These TCRs come from an adult in good health. Both conserved end residues are part of each CDR3. D genes are given only for firm matches. Size is omitted from some rows. Given values are once, few, many or a class for expanded clones.

TRBJ1-4	TRBD1	.	TRBV28	CASHPGGGEKLFF	TGTGCCAGCCACCCAGGGGGCGGTGAAAAACTGTTTTTT
TRBJ1-6	TRBD1	.	TRBV6-5	CASGQTGANSPLHF	TGTGCCAGCGGACAGACAGGGGCGAATTCACCCCTCCACTTT
TRBJ2-3	TRBD1	.	TRBV3-1/TRBV3-2	CASGQGDAQYF	TGTGCCAGCGGACAGGGGGATGCGCAGTATTTT
TRBJ1-1	.	.	TRBV27	CASRPGSRTEAFF	TGTGCCAGCAGGCCCGGGTCCCGAACTGAAGCTTTCTTT
TRBJ1-2	.	.	TRBV14	CASSQLAMTGRPHGYTF	TGTGCCAGCAGCCAACTTGCTATGACAGGACGACCCCATGGCTACACCTTC
TRBJ1-4	.	.	TRBV7-9	CASSLEVRSTNEKLFF	TGTGCCAGCAGCTTAGAGGTCCGGTCAACTAATGAAAAACTGTTTTTT
TRBJ2-2	.	once	TRBV3-1/TRBV3-2	CASSYDNTPGELFF	TGTGCCAGCAGCTACGATAATACCCCCGGGGAGCTGTTTTTT
TRBJ2-7	TRBD1	.	TRBV5-1	CASSPESLGTGVYEQYF	TGCGCCAGCAGCCCAGAGTCTCTCGGGACAGGGGTCTACGAGCAGTACTTC
TRBJ1-3	TRBD1	.	TRBV7-9	CASSFGQGSGNTIYF	TGTGCCAGCAGCTTCGGACAGGGCTCTGGAAACACCATATATTTT
TRBJ2-2	TRBD2	.	TRBV11-2	CASGTSGSVTGELFF	TGTGCCAGCGGTACTAGCGGGAGCGTCACCGGGGAGCTGTTTTTT
TRBJ2-3	TRBD1	.	TRBV2	CASKDRTSTDTQYF	TGTGCCAGCAAGGACAGGACTAGCACAGATACGCAGTATTTT
TRBJ1-5	.	.	TRBV7-2	CASSTRHANQPQHF	TGTGCCAGCAGCACCCGACATGCTAATCAGCCCCAGCATTTT
TRBJ1-2	TRBD1	.	TRBV2	CASRETGVSIYGYTF	TGTGCCAGCAGGGAAACAGGGGTTTCAATCTATGGCTACACCTTC
TRBJ2-7	.	.	TRBV28	CASSSGTVSSYEQYF	TGTGCCAGCAGTTCCGGGACGGTCAGCTCCTACGAGCAGTACTTC
TRBJ1-5	.	.	TRBV6-5	CASKTAGPSNQPQHF	TGTGCCAGCAAAACTGCCGGGCCATCGAATCAGCCCCAGCATTTT
TRBJ1-6	TRBD1	.	TRBV20-1	CSASPLDRGYSPLHF	TGCAGTGCTAGTCCTTTGGACAGGGGATATTCACCCCTCCACTTT
TRBJ1-1	.	.	TRBV30	CAWSVRGNTEAFF	TGTGCCTGGAGTGTACGGGGGAACACTGAAGCTTTCTTT
TRBJ1-1	TRBD1	.	TRBV2	CASRVTGARNTEAFF	TGTGCCAGCAGGGTTACAGGGGCCCGGAACACTGAAGCTTTCTTT
TRBJ2-3	.	.	TRBV4-2	CASSQESGEVDTQYF	TGTGCCAGCAGCCAAGAGTCGGGGGAGGTAGATACGCAGTATTTT
TRBJ1-6	TRBD1	.	TRBV7-9	CASSLTGTGNSPLHF	TGTGCCAGCAGCTTAACCGGGACAGGGAATTCACCCCTCCACTTT
TRBJ1-4	.	.	TRBV5-5	CASSFPGVQKLFF	TGTGCCAGCAGTTTTCCGGGGGTACAAAAACTGTTTTTT
TRBJ2-5	.	.	TRBV24-1	CATSGGETQYF	TGTGCCACCAGTGGAGGGGAGACCCAGTACTTC
TRBJ1-5	.	.	TRBV28	CATKNVGGFQPQHF	TGTGCCACCAAAAACGTTGGGGGATTTCAGCCCCAGCATTTT
TRBJ2-2	.	.	TRBV19	CASSIRGPGELFF	TGTGCCAGTAGTATACGGGGGCCCGGGGAGCTGTTTTTT
TRBJ1-4	TRBD1	.	TRBV6-5	CASRDPGGEKLFF	TGTGCCAGCAGGGATCCAGGGGGTGAAAAACTGTTTTTT
TRBJ2-7	.	.	TRBV6-1	CASSEEGVSYEQYF	TGTGCCAGCAGTGAAGAAGGCGTCTCCTACGAGCAGTACTTC
TRBJ1-2	.	few	TRBV11-2	CASRKDNNYGYTF	TGTGCCAGCAGAAAAGACAACAACTATGGCTACACCTTC
TRBJ1-1	.	.	TRBV5-1	CASSGDRTEAFF	TGCGCCAGCAGCGGAGACAGGACTGAAGCTTTCTTT
TRBJ1-1	.	.	TRBV10-3	CAISEIQMNTEAFF	TGTGCCATCAGTGAGATACAGATGAACACTGAAGCTTTCTTT
TRBJ2-5	.	.	TRBV12-3/TRBV12-4	CASSLHETQYF	TGTGCCAGCAGTTTACATGAGACCCAGTACTTC